This T cell receptor (beta chain) was found in a study of cytomegalovirus exposure and HLA in healthy donors. Study context: Prior work identified 95 million to 120 million unique TCR beta sequences in approximately 180 million T cells.

It was with 60 Vbeta and 13 Jbeta primers that the PCR ran. Only in-frame clones appear in the TCRdb table, and some are missing; sequencing was by immunoSEQ multiplex PCR. The sample holds about 150,000 clones, 80% to 90% seen once. The V end was cut by 1 base, the J end by 0 bases, with 10 bases between. CDR3 size: 16 residues. Germline assignment: CDR1 SGHVS and CDR2 FNYEAQ. This clone was counted a single time. The rearrangement uses TRBV7-6 and TRBJ1-3, with D unclear. The receptor was isolated from a male donor in good health and CMV-seronegative. What was sequenced was PBMCs. The CDR3, as DNA: TGTGCCAGCAGCTTAGGGCCAGGAAACTCTGGAAACACCATATATTTT. It specifies CASSLGPGNSGNTIYF.